A selection of T cell receptor beta chains follows, all from one sample in a study of T cell responses to AZD1222 COVID-19 vaccine. The protocol was immunoSEQ multiplex PCR, while the TCRdb copy is restricted to in-frame clones and leaves out a portion. The top ten clones hold 5.1% of a sample with 150,000 to 200,000 clones, roughly 94% of them seen once. Material: peripheral blood, obtained 28 days after the second AZD1222 dose. All receptors derive from an adult who received the AZD1222 COVID-19 vaccine. Each CDR3 is given with its conserved first and last residue. A D gene is named only where the DNA matches it firmly. Only some rows state a clone size, as once, few, many or a class for expanded clones.

J gene | V gene | D gene | clone size | CDR3 DNA | CDR3 protein
TRBJ2-7 | TRBV9 | TRBD2 | . | TGTGCCAGCAGCGCCCAGGGAGCGGGAGGGCCTTACGAGCAGTACTTC | CASSAQGAGGPYEQYF
TRBJ2-7 | TRBV3-1/TRBV3-2 | . | . | TGTGCCAGCAGCCCCTCGTTTGGCGAGCAGTACTTC | CASSPSFGEQYF
TRBJ2-1 | TRBV5-6 | TRBD1 | once | TGTGCCAGCAGCCAACGGGACAGGGGGAACAATGAGCAGTTCTTC | CASSQRDRGNNEQFF
TRBJ1-2 | TRBV7-2 | . | . | TGTGCCAGCAGCTTAGTGACACATTTTAACTATGGCTACACCTTC | CASSLVTHFNYGYTF
TRBJ2-1 | TRBV6-5 | . | . | TGTGCCAGCAGTTACCCGTCGGGCGGCCCTAATGAGCAGTTCTTC | CASSYPSGGPNEQFF
TRBJ2-1 | TRBV11-3 | . | . | TGTGCCAGCAGCTTATTTAGTTCAGGACTAGGGGGCAATGAGCAGTTCTTC | CASSLFSSGLGGNEQFF
TRBJ2-7 | TRBV9 | . | once | TGTGCCAGCAGCCGTCCCCCCGGAGGCGAGCAGTACTTC | CASSRPPGGEQYF
TRBJ2-5 | TRBV5-1 | TRBD2 | once | TGCGCCAGCAGCCTGAGGACTAGTTTGGAGACCCAGTACTTC | CASSLRTSLETQYF
TRBJ2-7 | TRBV15 | . | . | TGTGCCACCAGCAGAGTGGGGGGAGATGGATACGAGCAGTACTTC | CATSRVGGDGYEQYF
TRBJ2-1 | TRBV29-1 | TRBD2 | once | TGCAGCGTGCCCACCGCAGGCAGGGAGGGTAATGAGCAGTTCTTC | CSVPTAGREGNEQFF
TRBJ1-3 | TRBV30 | . | . | TGTGCCTGGGGTGAAAAGGGAGGAGCTGGAAACACCATATATTTT | CAWGEKGGAGNTIYF
TRBJ1-2 | TRBV11-2 | . | . | TGTGCCAGCAGCTTAGAGGGAGGGAACTATGGCTACACCTTC | CASSLEGGNYGYTF
TRBJ2-5 | TRBV11-2 | . | . | TGTGCCAGCAGCGCCGGGACCGTCGGGGAGACCCAGTACTTC | CASSAGTVGETQYF
TRBJ2-1 | TRBV20-1 | . | . | TGCAGTGCCCCCTTTGGGTATGAGCAGTTCTTC | CSAPFGYEQFF
TRBJ2-2 | TRBV9 | TRBD2 | once | TGTGCCAGCAGCGTGAGCGGGAGACCCGGGGAGCTGTTTTTT | CASSVSGRPGELFF
TRBJ1-5 | TRBV11-2 | . | . | TGTGCCAGCAGCTTAGCACCTGGCATTAGCAATCAGCCCCAGCATTTT | CASSLAPGISNQPQHF
TRBJ1-4 | TRBV7-3 | . | . | TGTGCCAGCAGCTTAAATGGCGGGCCCGAGGAAAAACTGTTTTTT | CASSLNGGPEEKLFF
TRBJ2-3 | TRBV7-2 | . | . | TGTGCCAGCAGCCCCCTCATTAACACAGATACGCAGTATTTT | CASSPLINTDTQYF
TRBJ1-2 | TRBV21-1 | . | . | TGTGCCAGCCGGACCTTCCGGGACAAGCATGGCTACACCTTC | CASRTFRDKHGYTF
TRBJ1-2 | TRBV28 | TRBD1 | . | TGTGCCAGCAGTTTAACCGGGACAGGGGGCGCCGATGGCTACACCTTC | CASSLTGTGGADGYTF
TRBJ1-5 | TRBV30 | . | . | TGTGCCTGGAGTGTTCTCAACAGGAATCAGCCCCAGCATTTT | CAWSVLNRNQPQHF
TRBJ1-1 | TRBV28 | . | . | TGTGCCAGCAGTCCGCCGATCGGGGGGGGCCCAGCTTTCTTT | CASSPPIGGGPAFF
TRBJ2-1 | TRBV4-1 | TRBD2 | . | TGCGCCAGCAGCCTCTCCTGGCTAGCGGGGGCCTACAATGAGCAGTTCTTC | CASSLSWLAGAYNEQFF
TRBJ1-3 | TRBV3-1/TRBV3-2 | . | . | TGTGCCAGCAGCCAGGACTCTGGAAACACCATATATTTT | CASSQDSGNTIYF
TRBJ1-5 | TRBV18 | . | . | TGTGCCAGCTCTCCAGACGGCAGAAAGAATCAGCCCCAGCATTTT | CASSPDGRKNQPQHF
TRBJ2-7 | TRBV3-1/TRBV3-2 | . | . | TGTGCCAGCAGCCAAGATTTCCGGCAATACGAGCAGTACTTC | CASSQDFRQYEQYF
TRBJ1-2 | TRBV23-1 | . | . | TGCGCCCGTAGGGCAGAAGCTAACTATGGCTACACCTTC | CARRAEANYGYTF
TRBJ1-6 | TRBV6-6 | TRBD1 | . | TGTGCCAGCAGTTGGAGCGGGACAGCAAATTCACCCCTCCACTTT | CASSWSGTANSPLHF
TRBJ1-1 | TRBV7-9 | . | . | TGTGCCAGCTTCATGGGACCAGCGAACACTGAAGCTTTCTTT | CASFMGPANTEAFF
TRBJ2-1 | TRBV6-1 | TRBD2 | . | TGTGCCAGCAGTGAAGCTTGGACTAGCACTGGGTACAATGAGCAGTTCTTC | CASSEAWTSTGYNEQFF
TRBJ2-2 | TRBV19 | . | . | TGTGCCAGTAGTATCCTAGCGAACACCGGGGAGCTGTTTTTT | CASSILANTGELFF
TRBJ2-1 | TRBV7-9 | TRBD2 | . | TGTGCCAGCAGCTCCGGGGGTAGCGGGAGGGCGGGCAATGAGCAGTTCTTC | CASSSGGSGRAGNEQFF
TRBJ2-1 | TRBV28 | . | . | TGTGCCAGCACCCTAGGGACAACCCCTATGAGCACCTACAATGAGCAGTTCTTC | CASTLGTTPMSTYNEQFF
TRBJ2-1 | TRBV4-3 | . | . | TGCGCCAGCAGCCTAAGTTACAGGGCGTTGAATGAGCAGTTCTTC | CASSLSYRALNEQFF
TRBJ1-4 | TRBV2 | . | . | TGTGCCAGCAGTGAGTCTTTAAGCAGGACCTCTGAAAAACTGTTTTTT | CASSESLSRTSEKLFF
TRBJ2-3 | TRBV3-1/TRBV3-2 | . | . | TGTGCCAGCAGCCAAGACCCCTACGATACGCAGTATTTT | CASSQDPYDTQYF
TRBJ2-7 | TRBV6-1 | . | . | TGTGCCAGCAGTGAAGGGGACTTCTCCTACGAGCAGTACTTC | CASSEGDFSYEQYF